The rows below give T cell receptor beta chains drawn from one sample of a study of blood T cell repertoires in COVID-19. Only in-frame clones appear in the TCRdb table, and some are missing; sequencing was by immunoSEQ multiplex PCR. The sample records fewer than 250,000 clones, 84% being singletons. Material: peripheral blood. The receptors derive from a man aged 50-60 years with acute or convalescent COVID-19. The CDR3 runs from the conserved cysteine through the conserved F or W. The D gene is left open where the match is weak. Not all rows give a size; the values are once, few, many and, for expanded clones, a class.

CDR3 DNA	CDR3 protein	clone size	V gene	J gene	D gene
TGCGCCAGCAGCTTGGGACAGGAAAACTATGGCTACACCTTC	CASSLGQENYGYTF	NA	TRBV5-1	TRBJ1-2	NA
TGCGCCAGCAGCCCCCTTAGGGGCTTTGAAAAACTGTTTTTT	CASSPLRGFEKLFF	once	TRBV5-1	TRBJ1-4	NA
TGCGCCAGCAGCTTGGAACCGGGACAGGGCCTGGCTTTCTTT	CASSLEPGQGLAFF	NA	TRBV5-1	TRBJ1-1	TRBD1
TGTGCCACCGGGACGTTTGGAGGGACTGAAGCTTTCTTT	CATGTFGGTEAFF	NA	TRBV19	TRBJ1-1	NA
TGTGCCAGCAGCCTGACAGGGGCTGGGAGCAATCAGCCCCAGCATTTT	CASSLTGAGSNQPQHF	NA	TRBV5-6	TRBJ1-5	TRBD1
TGTGCCAGCAGAAACGGGGGGGTTTACACCGGGGAGCTGTTTTTT	CASRNGGVYTGELFF	few	TRBV6-6	TRBJ2-2	TRBD2
TGTGCCAGCAGCTTAGGAGGGGGCACCCCCTACGAGCAGTACTTC	CASSLGGGTPYEQYF	NA	TRBV7-2	TRBJ2-7	TRBD1
TGTGCCACCACTTCGACAGGGTATCGGTCACCCCTCCACTTT	CATTSTGYRSPLHF	NA	TRBV28	TRBJ1-6	TRBD1
TGTGCCAGCAGTCTCTTTCTAGCGGGAGCCTACGAGCAGTACTTC	CASSLFLAGAYEQYF	NA	TRBV2	TRBJ2-7	TRBD2
TGTGCCAGCAGCTTAGGGACAAGAAATGAAGCTTTCTTT	CASSLGTRNEAFF	NA	TRBV11-2	TRBJ1-1	NA
TGTGCCAGCAGTTCCTCCTGGACAGTCTACGAGCAGTACTTC	CASSSSWTVYEQYF	NA	TRBV28	TRBJ2-7	NA
TGTGCCAGCAGTTTGTGGGGCGGGGGTGAGCAGTACTTC	CASSLWGGGEQYF	NA	TRBV27	TRBJ2-7	TRBD2
TGTGCCAGTAGTATTGGGGCGCGGAGGAACACTGAAGCTTTCTTT	CASSIGARRNTEAFF	NA	TRBV19	TRBJ1-1	NA
TGTGCCAGCTCACCGATCGGCAGACACATGAACACTGAAGCTTTCTTT	CASSPIGRHMNTEAFF	NA	TRBV18	TRBJ1-1	NA
TGTGCCAGCACCATACAGAAGAGCACAGATACGCAGTATTTT	CASTIQKSTDTQYF	NA	TRBV6-5	TRBJ2-3	NA
TGTGCCAGTAGAAAAAGGACTAGCGGGGAGGGGAATGAGCAGTTCTTC	CASRKRTSGEGNEQFF	once	TRBV19	TRBJ2-1	TRBD2
TGTGCCAGCAGGAGCTCTGGAAACACCATATATTTT	CASRSSGNTIYF	NA	TRBV9	TRBJ1-3	NA
TGTGCCAGCAGCTTAGCGCCCACTCGAGTAGTGTACTTC	CASSLAPTRVVYF	NA	TRBV11-2	TRBJ2-7	NA
TGTGCCAGCAGTTATTCCAGGAATAGCAATCAGCCCCAGCATTTT	CASSYSRNSNQPQHF	few	TRBV6-5	TRBJ1-5	NA
TGTGCCAGCAGTTTACTGGACAGGGGGCGATTTGAAAAACTGTTTTTT	CASSLLDRGRFEKLFF	NA	TRBV6-6	TRBJ1-4	TRBD1
TGTGCCAGCAGTTACGGGACTAGCGGATTCACAGATACGCAGTATTTT	CASSYGTSGFTDTQYF	NA	TRBV6-6	TRBJ2-3	TRBD2
TGTGCCACCAGTGATCCAGGGGTCTACGAGCAGTACTTC	CATSDPGVYEQYF	NA	TRBV24-1	TRBJ2-7	NA
TGCAGCGTTTACGACAGGGACGGTTGGAATGAGCAGTTCTTC	CSVYDRDGWNEQFF	NA	TRBV29-1	TRBJ2-1	TRBD1
TGTGCCAGCAGTTTCTACCCGCCTGAAGCTTTCTTT	CASSFYPPEAFF	NA	TRBV12-3/TRBV12-4	TRBJ1-1	NA
TGTGCCAGCAGTTTAGACAGGGGCTCCTATGGCTACACCTTC	CASSLDRGSYGYTF	NA	TRBV27	TRBJ1-2	TRBD1
TGTGCCAGCAGCCTCCGGGGACAAGACCTCGGGGAGCTGTTTTTT	CASSLRGQDLGELFF	NA	TRBV27	TRBJ2-2	NA
TGTGCCAGCAGTTCCTACTCGGAGGAGCAGTACTTC	CASSSYSEEQYF	NA	TRBV6-6	TRBJ2-7	NA
TGTGCCAGTAGTATAGCTGGGGGCATGGGCAATCAGCCCCAGCATTTT	CASSIAGGMGNQPQHF	NA	TRBV19	TRBJ1-5	NA
TGCAGCGTTGCCAGGGATCGGGATGGCTACACCTTC	CSVARDRDGYTF	NA	TRBV29-1	TRBJ1-2	NA
TGCAGTGCTAGTTTCGGGGATAGCAATCAGCCCCAGCATTTT	CSASFGDSNQPQHF	NA	TRBV20-1	TRBJ1-5	NA
TGCGCCAGCAGCTTGGCGCAGGGGGCGGATCACACTGAAGCTTTCTTT	CASSLAQGADHTEAFF	NA	TRBV5-1	TRBJ1-1	TRBD1
TGTGCCAGTAGTATACAGGGGACGCAAGAGACCCAGTACTTC	CASSIQGTQETQYF	NA	TRBV19	TRBJ2-5	NA
TGTGCCAGCAGTGAACAGGCGAACACTGAAGCTTTCTTT	CASSEQANTEAFF	NA	TRBV6-1	TRBJ1-1	NA
TGTGCCAGCAGCGGACAGGGTTTGGACATTCAGTACTTC	CASSGQGLDIQYF	NA	TRBV9	TRBJ2-4	TRBD1
TGTGCCAGCAGCTTACGACAGGGGGCGTTCGAGCAGTACTTC	CASSLRQGAFEQYF	NA	TRBV5-6	TRBJ2-7	TRBD1
TGTGCCAGCCAGGTTGGCACCGGGGAGCTGTTTTTT	CASQVGTGELFF	NA	TRBV25-1	TRBJ2-2	NA
TGTGCCAGTAGTTCGACAGGGGCTGAAGAGACCCAGTACTTC	CASSSTGAEETQYF	NA	TRBV19	TRBJ2-5	TRBD1
TGTGCCAGCAGCTTTTTGGGACAGGGTGTTGAGCAGTACTTC	CASSFLGQGVEQYF	NA	TRBV11-3	TRBJ2-7	TRBD1
TGTGCCAGCAGCCCCAGGATTGAGCAGTTCTTC	CASSPRIEQFF	NA	TRBV11-2	TRBJ2-1	NA
TGTGCTAGTGGTTTGCCCCCCAGCGAGCAGTACTTC	CASGLPPSEQYF	NA	TRBV12-5	TRBJ2-7	NA
TGCGCCAGCAGCTTGTTTTTCAGATCGGGAGGGGACACCGGGGAGCTGTTTTTT	CASSLFFRSGGDTGELFF	NA	TRBV5-1	TRBJ2-2	TRBD2
TGTGCCACCAGCAGAGATAAGGGGCGCGAGACCCAGTACTTC	CATSRDKGRETQYF	few	TRBV15	TRBJ2-5	NA
TGTGCCAGCAGTTCTTTAGCGGGATTGACAGATACGCAGTATTTT	CASSSLAGLTDTQYF	NA	TRBV28	TRBJ2-3	TRBD2
TGTGCCAGCAGCTTAGCGTCCTACGAGCAGTACTTC	CASSLASYEQYF	once	TRBV11-2	TRBJ2-7	NA
TGTGCCAGCAGTTTAACTAGCGGGGCCTACAATGAGCAGTTCTTC	CASSLTSGAYNEQFF	NA	TRBV7-3	TRBJ2-1	TRBD2
TGCGCCAGCAGCCCTGATGCGGGGGGCAACTCCTACGAGCAGTACTTC	CASSPDAGGNSYEQYF	NA	TRBV5-1	TRBJ2-7	TRBD2